One and the same sample provided the 23 T cell receptor beta chains below, sequenced in a study of STAT5B mutations in CD4+ large granular lymphocyte leukemia. Profiled with immunoSEQ multiplex PCR; TCRdb holds only in-frame clones, not every one. Here the sample spans about 31,000 clones, 85% to 90% being singletons. The sequenced sample was CD4+ T cells from blood buffy coats. The receptors were sampled from a human donor in good health.

In DNA, the CDR3 is TGTGCCAGCAGCACCGGTGGACAGGGAACCGGGGAGCTGTTTTTT. Protein product: CASSTGGQGTGELFF. The rearrangement joins TRBV7-8 to TRBJ2-2, with TRBD1 matching over 8 bases. V lost 5 bases to trimming and J lost 5 bases; unmatched junction nucleotides: 7. This CDR3 is 15 amino acids long. The V gene's germline CDR1 is SGHVS and CDR2 FQNEAQ.

The V call is TRBV27, the J call TRBJ1-2; 7 bases map to TRBD1. CDR3 length equals 19 residues. Germline V gene sequence: CDR1 MNHEY, CDR2 SMNVEV (reference sequence). Trimming took 6 bases from V and 3 from J; bases not matched to a gene: 22. This chain's CDR3 is CASRSESLTGGTAYYGYTF. The CDR3 DNA reads as TGTGCCAGCAGATCTGAAAGTTTAACAGGCGGGACAGCTTACTATGGCTACACCTTC.

This clone was observed once. This rearrangement joins TRBV28 to TRBJ1-2; 11 positions match TRBD1. Germline V CDR1 and CDR2: MDHEN, SYDVKM. The CDR3 contains 18 residues. J lost 4 bases, V lost 4 bases, and 14 bases had no gene match. The CDR3 coding sequence is TGTGCCAGCAGTTCGGGACAGGGGGTTGGTCTGGGTGCCTATGGCTACACCTTC. This translates into CASSSGQGVGLGAYGYTF.

J is TRBJ2-3 and V is TRBV14; D is perhaps TRBD2 (5 bases). This CDR3 is built from 14 residues. Germline assignment: CDR1 SGHDN and CDR2 FVKESK. Trimming shortened V by 0 bases and J by 4 bases, and 8 bases separated the two germline ends. The CDR3 nucleotides are TGTGCCAGCAGCCAAGATGTCGGGGCAGATACGCAGTATTTT. This sequence encodes CASSQDVGADTQYF.

V is TRBV29-1 and J is TRBJ2-1; 12 positions match TRBD2. Per germline, CDR1 SQVTM and CDR2 ANQGSEA. The CDR3 runs to 15 residues. After removal of 4 bases from V and 7 bases from J, the junction contained 8 bases not matched to a gene. The DNA for the CDR3 is TGCAGCGTTGCTTGGCTAGCGGGAGGGCTGAATGAGCAGTTCTTC. This codes for CSVAWLAGGLNEQFF.

The J gene is TRBJ2-5, the V gene TRBV7-2; 8 bases line up with TRBD1. This CDR3 comprises 17 residues. CDR1 and CDR2 (germline): SGHTA, FQGNSA. The V gene end was trimmed by 3 bases and the J gene end by 4 bases; junction bases not matched to a gene: 13. The CDR3 coding sequence is TGTGCCAGCAGCTTGGTGGGACCCGGGACAGGAGGAGAGACCCAGTACTTC. Its translation: CASSLVGPGTGGETQYF.

This clone was observed once. The CDR3 loop is CASSIGSGGSGNTIYF. The CDR3 DNA reads TGTGCCAGTAGTATCGGATCAGGGGGCTCGGGAAACACCATATATTTT. This rearrangement joins TRBV19 to TRBJ1-3; 8 bases match TRBD1. With V trimmed by 3 bases and J by 4 bases, 8 bases remained unmatched. The CDR3 has 16 amino acids. Germline assignment: CDR1 LNHDA and CDR2 SQIVND (reference sequence).

The count of this clone is one. The V gene is TRBV5-1, the J gene TRBJ1-1, with 8 bases lining up with TRBD1. Trimming removed 3 bases from V and 0 bases from J; junction bases left unmatched: 13. In germline, CDR1 is SGHRS, CDR2 YFSETQ. The CDR3 length is 18 residues. This chain's CDR3 is CASSSKPDRGGLNTEAFF. CDR3 nucleotides: TGCGCCAGCAGCTCCAAACCAGACAGGGGCGGGTTGAACACTGAAGCTTTCTTT.

This rearrangement joins TRBV14 to TRBJ1-1, with D maybe TRBD1 (5 bases). Trimming pared 4 bases from V and 5 bases from J, leaving 17 bases between. Germline-derived CDR1 and CDR2 are SGHDN and FVKESK. This CDR3 is 15 amino acids long. CDR3 amino acids: CASSPRLGVQTEAFF. The CDR3 nucleotides read TGTGCCAGCAGCCCACGGCTGGGGGTTCAGACTGAAGCTTTCTTT.

The chain uses TRBV7-2 and TRBJ1-2; 7 bases are a match to TRBD1. After removal of 3 bases from V and 5 bases from J, the junction contained 6 bases not matched to a gene. Germline V lookup: CDR1 SGHTA, CDR2 FQGNSA. The CDR3 spans 14 residues. The CDR3 DNA reads TGTGCCAGCAGCTTTGCAGGGGGGGCGTATGGCTACACCTTC. This sequence encodes CASSFAGGAYGYTF.

The CDR3 protein is CASSLGAGELFF. In nucleotides, the CDR3 is TGTGCCAGCAGCTTAGGGGCCGGGGAGCTGTTTTTT. J is TRBJ2-2 and V is TRBV7-2, with unresolved D. Germline assignment: CDR1 SGHTA and CDR2 FQGNSA. This CDR3 region has 12 residues. Trimming shortened V by 1 base and J by 6 bases, and 3 bases separated the two germline ends.

The J gene is TRBJ2-7, the V gene TRBV5-4; 10 bases are a match to TRBD2. Germline V CDR1 and CDR2: SGHNT, YYREEE (reference sequence). CDR3 size: 15 residues. V gave up 0 bases and J gave up 7 bases; unmatched junction bases: 7. DNA for the CDR3: TGTGCCAGCAGCTTGGGGCTAGCGGGAGTAGGTGAGCAGTACTTC. This gives the protein CASSLGLAGVGEQYF.

CDR3 in DNA: TGCGCCAGCAGCACCTTAACACCATCAGGGAGCAATGAGCAGTTCTTC. Protein sequence: CASSTLTPSGSNEQFF. The chain is built from TRBV5-1 and TRBJ2-1, with D perhaps given as TRBD1 or TRBD2 (5 bases each). The V end lost 4 bases, the J end lost 6 bases, and 20 bases lay between the germline ends. Germline V CDR1 and CDR2: SGHRS, YFSETQ. The CDR3 is made up of 16 amino acids. The full variable domain, in which reference TRBV5-1 and TRBJ2-1 provide the parts outside the CDR3, is KAGVTQTPRYLIKTRGQQVTLSCSPISGHRSVSWYQQTPGQGLQFLFEYFSETQRNKGNFPGRFSGRQFSNSRSEMNVSTLELGDSALYLCASSTLTPSGSNEQFFGPGTRLTVL.

The chain joins TRBV29-1 to TRBJ2-1; 8 bases match TRBD2. Trimming took 7 bases from V and 5 from J; bases not matched to a gene: 10. The CDR3 runs 14 residues. Germline V gene lookup returns CDR1 SQVTM and CDR2 ANQGSEA. The CDR3 here is CSARPGGVHNEQFF. As DNA, the CDR3 is TGCAGCGCCCGCCCGGGAGGGGTCCACAATGAGCAGTTCTTC.

J is TRBJ1-5 and V is TRBV7-2; unclear D gene. Looked up from germline, CDR1 is SGHTA and CDR2 is FQGNSA. V dropped 0 bases and J dropped 7 bases, with 10 bases sitting between them. This CDR3 spans 14 amino acids. The CDR3 coding sequence is TGTGCCAGCAGCTTAGCTATCATGGGGCAGCCCCAGCATTTT. It encodes CASSLAIMGQPQHF.

The chain has TRBV27 and TRBJ2-1; D may be TRBD2 (7 bases). Germline CDR1 reads MNHEY; CDR2 reads SMNVEV (reference sequence). The CDR3 runs 22 residues. Trimming pared 4 bases from V and 4 bases from J, leaving 35 bases between. CDR3 nucleotide sequence: TGTGCCAGCAGTTCCCGGGGGGTGGCAGGCGGACGGACAGCGGGTCGGTACAATGAGCAGTTCTTC. This sequence encodes CASSSRGVAGGRTAGRYNEQFF.

The chain links TRBV29-1 to TRBJ2-3; weak D call: TRBD2 (5 bases). V lost 4 bases and J 1 base, leaving 9 bases between the germline ends. Germline values: CDR1 SQVTM, CDR2 ANQGSEA. The CDR3 is 13 residues long. For the CDR3, the DNA is TGCAGCGTTGTGGCGGGCGGCACAGATACGCAGTATTTT. Protein sequence: CSVVAGGTDTQYF.

This chain connects TRBV6-1 to TRBJ2-3, with 8 bases that match TRBD1. Germline loops: CDR1 MNHNS, CDR2 SASEGT. Trimming took 10 bases from V and 6 from J; bases not matched to a gene: 12. CDR3 size: 14 residues. The CDR3 DNA follows: TGTGCCACGACTCCAGGGGGCGCATCTGATACGCAGTATTTT. This sequence encodes CATTPGGASDTQYF.

This chain uses TRBV6-1 with TRBJ1-2, with TRBD1 identical over 9 bases. J was trimmed by 2 bases and V by 0 bases; bases with no gene match: 7. This CDR3 is built from 17 residues. Germline CDR1 MNHNS, CDR2 SASEGT. The CDR3, as DNA: TGTGCCAGCAGTGAAGCCGGGGGGACAGGGACGAACTATGGCTACACCTTC. This encodes CASSEAGGTGTNYGYTF.

V usage is TRBV7-6 and J usage is TRBJ2-5; D not resolved. The V gene's germline CDR1 is SGHVS and CDR2 FNYEAQ. V dropped 3 bases and J dropped 0 bases, with 8 bases sitting between them. The CDR3 runs 14 residues. The DNA for the CDR3 is TGTGCCAGCAGCTTTTCTGCGTACCAAGAGACCCAGTACTTC. Residues: CASSFSAYQETQYF.

This sequence joins TRBV7-9 and TRBJ2-3, with D hard to call. The CDR3 runs to 14 residues. Germline CDR1 is SEHNR and CDR2 is FQNEAQ (reference sequence). The V and J ends lost 1 base and 4 bases respectively, with 9 bases between them. The CDR3 protein is CASSLGQPSDTQYF. CDR3 nucleotides: TGTGCCAGCAGCTTAGGGCAGCCCTCAGATACGCAGTATTTT.

The chain uses TRBV29-1 and TRBJ2-1; possibly TRBD2 for D (8 bases). Germline CDR1 is SQVTM and CDR2 is ANQGSEA. Trimming cost V 7 bases and J 3 bases, with 16 bases left between them. The CDR3 totals 14 residues. The CDR3, as DNA: TGCAGCGGCCGGGAGGGGGCCTACTACAATGAGCAGTTCTTC. This encodes CSGREGAYYNEQFF.

This rearrangement joins TRBV5-1 to TRBJ1-2, with a tentative D call TRBD1 (6 bases). The V end was cut by 3 bases, the J end by 2 bases, with 17 bases between. The germline V gene has CDR1 SGHRS and CDR2 YFSETQ. This CDR3 contains 16 residues. The CDR3 coding sequence is TGCGCCAGCAGCTCCAACCCCGACAGGCCCAACTATGGCTACACCTTC. Protein product: CASSSNPDRPNYGYTF.